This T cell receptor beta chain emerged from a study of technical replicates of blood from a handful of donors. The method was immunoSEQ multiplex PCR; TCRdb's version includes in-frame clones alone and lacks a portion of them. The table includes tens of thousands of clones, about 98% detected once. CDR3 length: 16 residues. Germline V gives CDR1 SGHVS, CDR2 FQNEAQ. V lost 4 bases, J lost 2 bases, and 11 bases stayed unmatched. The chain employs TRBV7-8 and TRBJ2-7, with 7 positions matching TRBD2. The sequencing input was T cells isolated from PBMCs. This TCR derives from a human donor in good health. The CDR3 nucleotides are TGTGCCAGCAGCTCGTATCTAGCGGAGTTTGCCTACGAGCAGTACTTC. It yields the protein CASSSYLAEFAYEQYF.